What follows is one T cell receptor (beta chain) and its context. TCRdb's table, derived via immunoSEQ multiplex PCR, lists solely in-frame clones and lacks some. The sample contains approximately 110,000 clones, roughly 82% of which appear only once. Trimming shortened V by 0 bases and J by 4 bases, and 10 bases separated the two germline ends. The germline V gene has CDR1 SGHVS and CDR2 FNYEAQ. The CDR3 has 15 amino acids. This specimen belongs to a study of T cell responses to AZD1222 COVID-19 vaccine. The genes are TRBV7-6 and TRBJ1-3; TRBD1 is a possible D gene (6 bases). The sequence was obtained from an adult in good health. The starting material was peripheral blood, obtained on day 0 of AZD1222 vaccination. The CDR3 nucleotides read TGTGCCAGCAGCTTAGCCACAGGGTCCGGAAACACCATATATTTT. It yields the protein CASSLATGSGNTIYF.